The sequence of this T cell receptor beta chain was determined in a study of blood T cell repertoires in COVID-19. Study-level background: The United States, Italy and Spain were the sources of the acute and convalescent COVID-19 samples.

CDR1 is SNHLY, CDR2 FYNNEI, per germline. This CDR3 is built from 15 residues. Trimming removed 2 bases at V and 0 bases at J, with 8 bases between. In the original workflow: Reference gene primers were amplified, and this amplification served to estimate nucleated cell counts. Some clones are missing from TCRdb's copy, which holds only in-frame ones; the method was immunoSEQ multiplex PCR. Clone size and the V and J calls come from that table; the DNA yielded D and trimming. The sample has fewer than 95,000 clones; 88% are singletons. This rearrangement joins TRBV2 to TRBJ2-1; D possibly corresponds to TRBD2 (6 bases). Sequencing was done on a sample of peripheral blood. This sequence was found in a woman aged 80 or older with acute or convalescent COVID-19. CDR3 nucleotide sequence: TGTGCCAGCAGTGAAAGAGCGGGCTCCTACAATGAGCAGTTCTTC. Amino acid sequence: CASSERAGSYNEQFF.